This TCR beta chain stems from a study of shared clonotypes between healthy human individuals. Genomic DNA for unsorted samples was obtained from around 94 million PBMCs. Among the unsorted PBMC samples, replicate PCRs used approximately 320 ng DNA, roughly 30,000 T cell genomes. The data were produced by immunoSEQ multiplex PCR, yet TCRdb's version contains in-frame clones alone and is incomplete. The data contain about 480,000 clones, over 75% of them singletons. J was trimmed by 4 bases and V by 5 bases; bases with no gene match: 10. This CDR3 is 15 amino acids long. Per the germline V gene, CDR1 is MDHEN and CDR2 is SYDVKM.

The chain has TRBV28 and TRBJ1-2, with 7 positions matching TRBD1. This clonotype originated in a woman aged 40 to 50 in good health. Some clones in this sample may be carry-over from other donors' samples. The sequenced sample was PBMCs. CDR3 protein: CASSPGTVTSYGYTF. CDR3 nucleotide sequence: TGTGCCAGCAGTCCAGGGACAGTGACTTCCTATGGCTACACCTTC.